Listed below are T cell receptor beta chains from one sample, sequenced in a study of post-analysis software for immune sequencing data. TCRdb redid the calling of the PCR reads with MiXCR, one entry per CDR3 protein. The sample lists some 690,000 distinct CDR3 sequences, just under 30% occurring once. Sequencing was performed on blood. These receptors all come from a girl between 5 and 17 years old with multiple sclerosis. CDR3s include the opening cysteine and the closing phenylalanine or tryptophan. D genes are given only for firm matches. Clone size is shown for a subset of rows, as once, few, many or a class of expanded clone.

d_call | clone_size | j_call | v_call | cdr3_aa | cdr3_nt
. | . | TRBJ1-2 | TRBV20-1 | CSARGGKTCIDYTF | TGCAGTGCTAGAGGCGGTAAGACATGCATCGACTACACCTTC
. | . | TRBJ2-7 | TRBV6-5 | CASSYSIGLYEQYF | TGTGCCAGCAGTTACTCGATCGGCCTCTACGAGCAGTACTTC
TRBD1 | few | TRBJ2-5 | TRBV7-2 | CASSHRDRGERTQYF | TGTGCCAGCAGCCACCGGGACAGGGGAGAGAGGACCCAGTACTTC
. | . | TRBJ1-2 | TRBV28 | CASIGSGDLPIDGYTF | TGTGCCAGCATAGGGTCAGGAGACTTACCAATCGATGGCTACACCTTC
TRBD1 | many | TRBJ2-7 | TRBV5-1 | CASSIDRVEQYF | TGCGCCAGCAGCATCGACAGGGTTGAGCAGTACTTC
. | few | TRBJ1-6 | TRBV20-1 | CSARTSLASSYNSPLHF | TGCAGTGCCCGAACTTCCCTGGCGAGCTCCTATAATTCACCCCTCCACTTT
. | . | TRBJ1-1 | TRBV6-1 | CASSEASYSGRLNTEAFF | TGTGCCAGCAGTGAAGCCTCATACTCGGGACGGCTGAACACTGAAGCTTTCTTT
. | few | TRBJ2-5 | TRBV7-2 | CASSLEGTTTQYF | TGTGCCAGCAGCTTAGAAGGGACAACGACCCAGTACTTC
TRBD2 | few | TRBJ2-7 | TRBV5-5 | CASSPGLAAISYEQYF | TGTGCCAGCAGCCCAGGACTAGCGGCCATCTCCTACGAGCAGTACTTC
. | . | TRBJ2-1 | TRBV4-2 | CASSLYLVRDSTVNNEQFF | TGTGCCAGCAGCCTATACCTAGTCCGGGACTCGACCGTTAATAATGAGCAGTTCTTC
TRBD2 | few | TRBJ2-7 | TRBV5-1 | CASRATSGTGGEQYF | TGCGCCAGTCGAGCAACTAGCGGAACCGGGGGCGAGCAGTACTTC
TRBD1 | . | TRBJ2-3 | TRBV28 | CASSFPQGMKADTQYF | TGTGCCAGCAGTTTCCCACAGGGGATGAAGGCAGATACGCAGTATTTT
. | many | TRBJ2-5 | TRBV24-1 | CATGEAARETQYF | TGTGCCACCGGCGAGGCGGCGCGGGAGACCCAGTACTTC
TRBD1 | . | TRBJ2-3 | TRBV7-9 | CASSSPGQGVWNTQYF | TGTGCCAGCAGCTCCCCGGGACAGGGGGTATGGAATACGCAGTATTTT
. | . | TRBJ2-3 | TRBV6-5 | CATGTLGYPTQYF | TGTGCGACCGGGACTCTGGGTTATCCTACGCAGTATTTT
. | . | TRBJ2-3 | TRBV6-6 | CASKGPLACGTDTQYF | TGTGCCAGCAAAGGGCCTCTCGCATGTGGCACAGATACGCAGTATTTT
TRBD1 | few | TRBJ1-5 | TRBV24-1 | CATSGRRQGVVGQPQHF | TGTGCCACCAGTGGACGGAGACAGGGGGTAGTTGGTCAGCCCCAGCATTTT
TRBD1 | few | TRBJ2-1 | TRBV7-2 | CASSSGPGQGIGEQFF | TGTGCCAGCAGCTCGGGGCCGGGACAGGGGATCGGGGAGCAGTTCTTC
. | few | TRBJ2-3 | TRBV20-1 | CSARGNTDTQYF | TGCAGTGCTAGGGGCAACACAGATACGCAGTATTTT
TRBD1 | . | TRBJ1-4 | TRBV12-3/TRBV12-4 | CASIRGNGGQGTEKLFF | TGTGCCAGCATTCGAGGCAATGGGGGACAGGGAACCGAAAAACTGTTTTTT
. | many | TRBJ2-7 | TRBV14 | CASSQEGYEQYF | TGTGCCAGCAGCCAAGAGGGCTACGAGCAGTACTTC
. | . | TRBJ2-7 | TRBV11-2 | CASSLAWWGGDSYEQYF | TGTGCCAGCAGCTTAGCTTGGTGGGGCGGGGACTCCTACGAGCAGTACTTC